This is a list of T cell receptor beta chains from one sample in a study of OX40 agonist ivuxolimab in advanced cancers. TCRdb's copy holds only in-frame clones and misses some; the assay was immunoSEQ multiplex PCR. In the table there are tens of thousands of clones, about 85% of which are singletons. Sequencing was performed on CD4+ or CD8+ T cells sorted from blood, taken in a trial of the OX40 agonist ivuxolimab. The receptors stem from an adult with an advanced solid tumor such as melanoma, head and neck, liver or kidney cancer. CDR3s include the opening cysteine and the closing phenylalanine or tryptophan. A D gene is named only where the DNA matches it firmly. Size values are once, few and many counts, or a class for expanded clones, and some rows have none.

clone_size j_call v_call d_call cdr3_nt cdr3_aa
- TRBJ1-6 TRBV19 - TGTGCCAGTAGTATAGGACGATTCAATTCACCCCTCCACTTT CASSIGRFNSPLHF
few TRBJ2-7 TRBV5-6 TRBD1 TGTGCCAGCAGCTTGTTCTGGGACAGAAGAGACTCATCCTACGAGCAGTACTTC CASSLFWDRRDSSYEQYF
- TRBJ2-7 TRBV19 - TGTGCCAGTGGACCGCAGGGGAACGAGCAGTACTTC CASGPQGNEQYF
- TRBJ1-5 TRBV19 - TGTGCCAGTAGGGAAGAGGGGAGAAGTCAGCCCCAGCATTTT CASREEGRSQPQHF
- TRBJ1-2 TRBV11-2 TRBD1 TGTGCCAGCAGCGCCTTGGGACAGGGTGCAACTTTCGGCTACACCTTC CASSALGQGATFGYTF
- TRBJ1-1 TRBV5-1 - TGCGCCAGCAGCTTGATGACGACAAACACTGAAGCTTTCTTT CASSLMTTNTEAFF
few TRBJ2-2 TRBV19 - TGTGCCAGTAGTATAACCGGGAACACCGGGGAGCTGTTTTTT CASSITGNTGELFF
- TRBJ2-2 TRBV15 TRBD1 TGTGCCACCAGCTCAGGGGGCTTAGGAGCCGGGGAGCTGTTTTTT CATSSGGLGAGELFF
- TRBJ2-4 TRBV5-5 - TGTGCCAGCAGCCCCGAAAGGGGGAACATTCAGTACTTC CASSPERGNIQYF
few TRBJ2-7 TRBV28 - TGTGCCAGCAGTTTCCCTGGACAGTCCTACGAGCAGTACTTC CASSFPGQSYEQYF
- TRBJ1-4 TRBV5-1 TRBD1 TGCGCCAGCAGCTCCAAACAGGGGGCGAATGAAAAACTGTTTTTT CASSSKQGANEKLFF
- TRBJ1-1 TRBV30 TRBD1 TGTGCCTGGAGGCCTAAGCAGGGGGAAGGGACTGAAGCTTTCTTT CAWRPKQGEGTEAFF
- TRBJ2-4 TRBV4-1 - TGCGCCAGCAGCCAAACCCTCGGGGAGTCAGCCAAAAACATTCAGTACTTC CASSQTLGESAKNIQYF
- TRBJ2-7 TRBV18 TRBD1 TGTGCCAGCTCACCCCCGGGACAGAACTACGAGCAGTACTTC CASSPPGQNYEQYF
- TRBJ1-3 TRBV7-2 - TGTGCCAGCAGCACCTCGACAGGAAACACCATATATTTT CASSTSTGNTIYF
- TRBJ2-7 TRBV5-1 - TGCGCCAGCAGCTTGGCCGACTTTAGCTACGAGCAGTACTTC CASSLADFSYEQYF
- TRBJ1-2 TRBV18 TRBD1 TGTGCCAGCTCACCAAGTCCGGGACAGGGGAGCGGTGGCTACACCTTC CASSPSPGQGSGGYTF
- TRBJ2-5 TRBV5-4 - TGTGCCAGCAGCTTGGGAGGCAGGGGAGCCGCAGAGACCCAGTACTTC CASSLGGRGAAETQYF
- TRBJ2-2 TRBV18 TRBD1 TGTGCCAGCTCACCTCGACCGACAGGGCTCGATTCGAACACCGGGGAGCTGTTTTTT CASSPRPTGLDSNTGELFF
- TRBJ2-1 TRBV29-1 TRBD2 TGCAGCGTTGGCGGGGGGGCCTACAATGAGCAGTTCTTC CSVGGGAYNEQFF
- TRBJ2-7 TRBV5-6 - TGTGCCAGCAGCTCCTCGGGGTGGGGAAGCCCATCCTACGAGCAGTACTTC CASSSSGWGSPSYEQYF
- TRBJ1-3 TRBV18 - TGTGCCAGCTCACCAGTACCGGGAGGCACCTCTGGAAACACCATATATTTT CASSPVPGGTSGNTIYF
- TRBJ2-5 TRBV2 TRBD2 TGTGCCAGCGCGGGGACTAGCGGACCCCAAGAGACCCAGTACTTC CASAGTSGPQETQYF
- TRBJ2-2 TRBV6-5 TRBD2 TGTGCCAGCACCGGGGGGACCGGGGAGCTGTTTTTT CASTGGTGELFF
- TRBJ1-2 TRBV7-3 - TGTGCCAGCAGCTTAACATCCAGGGATGACTATGGCTACACCTTC CASSLTSRDDYGYTF
once TRBJ1-1 TRBV7-9 TRBD1 TGTGCCAGCAGCCCGGACAGGGTGTACCTTGAAGCTTTCTTT CASSPDRVYLEAFF
once TRBJ1-5 TRBV5-5 - TGTGCCAGCAGCTTGGGTTTGCAGTTGGGTGGCAATCAGCCCCAGCATTTT CASSLGLQLGGNQPQHF
- TRBJ1-6 TRBV9 TRBD1 TGTGCCAGCAGCGCCCTTGAGACAGGGAAAAATTCACCCCTCCACTTT CASSALETGKNSPLHF
- TRBJ1-4 TRBV29-1 - TGCAGCGTCCCTCAGGGGAGGGGTGAGGAAAAACTGTTTTTT CSVPQGRGEEKLFF
- TRBJ2-1 TRBV5-1 - TGCGCCAGCAGCCGGACGGGGGGCCCCCCCAGCTCCTACAATGAGCAGTTCTTC CASSRTGGPPSSYNEQFF
- TRBJ2-1 TRBV5-4 - TGTGCCAGCAGCTTCGGACCGGACAACAATGAGCAGTTCTTC CASSFGPDNNEQFF
- TRBJ1-3 TRBV7-2 TRBD1 TGTGCCAGCAGCTCCGGGACAGGGGGCTTCACCATATATTTT CASSSGTGGFTIYF
once TRBJ2-7 TRBV6-1 - TGTGCCAGCATTTTAGGGGTCGTAGGCAGCTACGAGCAGTACTTC CASILGVVGSYEQYF
- TRBJ2-7 TRBV5-1 TRBD1 TGCGCCAGCAGCCGCTGGACAGGGGTCTACGAGCAGTACTTC CASSRWTGVYEQYF
- TRBJ2-7 TRBV5-1 TRBD1 TGCGCCAGCAGCTTGGGGGGGACAGGGTACCACGAGCAGTACTTC CASSLGGTGYHEQYF
- TRBJ1-4 TRBV4-1 - TGCGCCAGCAGCCATCGCCGGGGGCGAATAGAAACTAATGAAAAACTGTTTTTT CASSHRRGRIETNEKLFF
- TRBJ2-3 TRBV29-1 - TGCAGCGCTGGTTCCTTAGGTACGCAGTATTTT CSAGSLGTQYF
- TRBJ2-3 TRBV6-6 TRBD2 TGTGCCAGCAGGGGGACTAGCGGGGATACGCAGTATTTT CASRGTSGDTQYF
- TRBJ1-1 TRBV7-3 TRBD1 TGTGCCAGCAGCTTAACACCTCGTGGGACAGGGGCCTTTAACACTGAAGCTTTCTTT CASSLTPRGTGAFNTEAFF
- TRBJ1-1 TRBV6-5 - TGTGCCAGCAGTCCCGGGGGAAACACTGAAGCTTTCTTT CASSPGGNTEAFF